This T cell receptor beta chain stems from a study of T-cell reconstitution after alpha-beta-depleted transplantation in children. Trimming took off 1 base at V and 5 bases at J, with 17 bases between the two ends. This CDR3 comprises 16 residues. Per the germline V gene, CDR1 is SNHLY and CDR2 is FYNNEI. Unique molecular identifiers were incorporated into the prepared TCRbeta library. MiXCR, applied by TCRdb to the PCR reads, yields one record per CDR3 protein. The table shows a few hundred thousand distinct CDR3 sequences, with 20% to 30% occurring only once. This clonotype turned up a few times. The J gene is TRBJ2-5, the V gene TRBV2; tentative D call: TRBD2 (6 bases). The sample in question was PBMCs, mostly from graft donor cells, obtained 360 days after TCRalphabeta/CD19-depleted stem cell transplant. The receptor's source is a female patient aged 2-15 years who had a stem cell transplant for congenital amegakaryocytic thrombocytopenia, so the T cells may come from the graft donor. The CDR3 DNA sequence: TGTGCCAGCAGTGAAGACCTCTCCGGGACTCAGGAGACCCAGTACTTC. It translates to CASSEDLSGTQETQYF.